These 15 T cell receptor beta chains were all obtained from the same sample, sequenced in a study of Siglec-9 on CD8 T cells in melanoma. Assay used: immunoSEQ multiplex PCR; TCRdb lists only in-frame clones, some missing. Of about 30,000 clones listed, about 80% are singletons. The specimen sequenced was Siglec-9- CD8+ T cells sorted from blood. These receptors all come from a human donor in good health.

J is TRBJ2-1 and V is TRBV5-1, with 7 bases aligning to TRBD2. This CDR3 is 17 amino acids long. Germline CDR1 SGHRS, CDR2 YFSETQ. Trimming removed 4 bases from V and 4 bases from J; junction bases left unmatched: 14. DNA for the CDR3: TGCGCCAGCAGCCCGTCGGGGGGTGCCTTTTTTTACAATGAGCAGTTCTTC. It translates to CASSPSGGAFFYNEQFF.

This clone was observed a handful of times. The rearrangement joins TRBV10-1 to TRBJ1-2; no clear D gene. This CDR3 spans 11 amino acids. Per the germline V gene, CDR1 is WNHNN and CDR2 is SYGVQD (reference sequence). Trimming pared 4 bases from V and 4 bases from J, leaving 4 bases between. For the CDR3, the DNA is TGCGCCAGCAGTGCGGGCTATGGCTACACCTTC. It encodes CASSAGYGYTF.

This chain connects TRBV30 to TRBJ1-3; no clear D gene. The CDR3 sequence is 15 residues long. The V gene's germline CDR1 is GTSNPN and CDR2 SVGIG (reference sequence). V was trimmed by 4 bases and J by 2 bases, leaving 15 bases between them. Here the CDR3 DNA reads TGTGCCTGGACTGAAGGGATCTCTCCTGGAAACACCATATATTTT. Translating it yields CAWTEGISPGNTIYF.

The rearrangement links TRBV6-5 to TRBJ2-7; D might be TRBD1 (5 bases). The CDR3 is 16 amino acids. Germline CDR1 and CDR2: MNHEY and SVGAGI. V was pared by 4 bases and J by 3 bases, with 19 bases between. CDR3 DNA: TGTGCCAGCAGTTGGGTCAGGGTTACGGATGTCTACGAGCAGTACTTC. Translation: CASSWVRVTDVYEQYF.

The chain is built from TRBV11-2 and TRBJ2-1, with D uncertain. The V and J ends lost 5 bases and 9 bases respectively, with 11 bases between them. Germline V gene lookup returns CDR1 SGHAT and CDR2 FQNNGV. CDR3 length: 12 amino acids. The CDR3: CASSPFYAEQFF. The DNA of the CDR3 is TGTGCCAGCAGCCCATTTTATGCTGAGCAGTTCTTC.

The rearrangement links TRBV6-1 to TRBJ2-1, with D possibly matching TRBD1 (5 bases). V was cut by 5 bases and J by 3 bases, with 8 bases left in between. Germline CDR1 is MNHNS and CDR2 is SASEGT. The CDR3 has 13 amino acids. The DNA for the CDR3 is TGTGCCAGCAGTTTAGACAGCTACAATGAGCAGTTCTTC. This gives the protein CASSLDSYNEQFF.

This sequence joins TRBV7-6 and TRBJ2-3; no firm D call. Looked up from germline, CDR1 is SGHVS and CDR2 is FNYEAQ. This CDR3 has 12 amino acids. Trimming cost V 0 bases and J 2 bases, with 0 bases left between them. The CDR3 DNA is TGTGCCAGCAGCTTAGCCACAGATACGCAGTATTTT. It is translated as CASSLATDTQYF.

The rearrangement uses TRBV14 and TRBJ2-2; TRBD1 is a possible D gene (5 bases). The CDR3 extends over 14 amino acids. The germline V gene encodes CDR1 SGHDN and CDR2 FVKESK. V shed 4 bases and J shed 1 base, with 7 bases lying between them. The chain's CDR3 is CASSPGQNTGELFF. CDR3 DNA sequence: TGTGCCAGCAGCCCCGGACAGAACACCGGGGAGCTGTTTTTT. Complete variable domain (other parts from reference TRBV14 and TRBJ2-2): EAGVTQFPSHSVIEKGQTVTLRCDPISGHDNLYWYRRVMGKEIKFLLHFVKESKQDESGMPNNRFLAERTGGTYSTLKVQPAELEDSGVYFCASSPGQNTGELFFGEGSRLTVL.

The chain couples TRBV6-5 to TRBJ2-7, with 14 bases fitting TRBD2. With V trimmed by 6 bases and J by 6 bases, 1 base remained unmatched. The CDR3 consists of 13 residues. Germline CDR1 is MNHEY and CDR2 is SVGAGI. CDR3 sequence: CASSGLAGGEQYF. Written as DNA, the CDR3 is TGTGCCAGCAGCGGACTAGCGGGGGGCGAGCAGTACTTC.

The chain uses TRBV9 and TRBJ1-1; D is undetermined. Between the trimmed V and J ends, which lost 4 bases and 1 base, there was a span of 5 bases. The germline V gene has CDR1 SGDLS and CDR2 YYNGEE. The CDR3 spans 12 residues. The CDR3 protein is CASSPTNTEAFF. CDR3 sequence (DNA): TGTGCCAGCAGCCCGACGAACACTGAAGCTTTCTTT.

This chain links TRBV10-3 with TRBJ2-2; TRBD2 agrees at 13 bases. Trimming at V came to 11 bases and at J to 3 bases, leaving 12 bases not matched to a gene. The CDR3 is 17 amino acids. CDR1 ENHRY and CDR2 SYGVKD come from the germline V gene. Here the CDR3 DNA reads TGTGCCTCCATGAGGACTAGCGGGAGATCGGACACCGGGGAGCTGTTTTTT. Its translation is CASMRTSGRSDTGELFF.

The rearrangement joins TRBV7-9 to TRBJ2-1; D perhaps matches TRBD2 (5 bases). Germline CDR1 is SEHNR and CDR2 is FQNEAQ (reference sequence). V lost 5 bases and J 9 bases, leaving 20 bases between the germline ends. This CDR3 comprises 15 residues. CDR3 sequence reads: CASSPAVLIGGEQFF. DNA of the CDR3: TGTGCCAGCAGCCCGGCGGTGCTCATCGGAGGTGAGCAGTTCTTC.

CDR3 sequence reads: CAISAETGYYGYTF. DNA for the CDR3: TGTGCCATCAGTGCCGAGACAGGGTACTATGGCTACACCTTC. V and J are TRBV10-3 and TRBJ1-2; 7 bases fit TRBD1. The CDR3 is 14 amino acids. The ends lost 4 bases at V and 3 bases at J; junction bases unmatched: 5. In germline, CDR1 is ENHRY, CDR2 SYGVKD.

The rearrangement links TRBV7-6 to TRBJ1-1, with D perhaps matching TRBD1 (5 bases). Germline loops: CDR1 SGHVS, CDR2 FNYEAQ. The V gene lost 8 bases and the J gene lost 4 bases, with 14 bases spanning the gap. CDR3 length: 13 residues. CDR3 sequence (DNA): TGTGCCAGCGCCCCGGGAGGGACCACTGAAGCTTTCTTT. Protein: CASAPGGTTEAFF.

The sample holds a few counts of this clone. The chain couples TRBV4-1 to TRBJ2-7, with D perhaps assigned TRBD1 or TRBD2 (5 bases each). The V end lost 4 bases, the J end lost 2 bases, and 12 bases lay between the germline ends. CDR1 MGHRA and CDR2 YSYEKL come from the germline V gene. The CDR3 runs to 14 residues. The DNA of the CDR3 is TGCGCCAGCAGCCCCGACCCGGGGCCCTACGAGCAGTACTTC. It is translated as CASSPDPGPYEQYF.